This is a list of T cell receptor beta chains from one sample in a study of early T cells in non-severe SARS-CoV-2 infection. MiXCR was run by TCRdb on the 5' RACE reads, yielding one entry per CDR3 protein. Counted here are some 57,000 distinct CDR3 sequences, about a tenth occurring once; the ten biggest clones make up 20% to 25%. The specimen was whole blood. The receptors originated from an adult who was a healthcare worker with PCR-confirmed SARS-CoV-2 infection or an uninfected control (not recorded which). The CDR3 runs from the conserved cysteine through the conserved F or W. Fields, in order: J gene, V gene, clone size, D gene, CDR3 DNA, CDR3 protein. The D gene is left open where the match is weak. Size tells how often a clone was seen (once, few, many) or the class of an expanded clone, and some rows leave it out.

TRBJ1-1	TRBV3-1	few	NA	TGTGCCAGCAGCCAAGATGACTTAGCTTTCTTT	CASSQDDLAFF
TRBJ1-2	TRBV20-1	few	TRBD1	TGCAGTGCTCTAAACCGGGACAGGGGGATCTATGGCTACACCTTC	CSALNRDRGIYGYTF
TRBJ1-2	TRBV5-1	few	NA	TGCGCCAGCAGCTTGGAGTCAGCAGCTACCCTATCCTATGGCTACACCTTC	CASSLESAATLSYGYTF
TRBJ2-7	TRBV12-3/TRBV12-4	many	NA	TGTGCCAGCAGTTTTGGGCCTCGCCCCTACGAGCAGTACTTC	CASSFGPRPYEQYF
TRBJ1-4	TRBV7-9	many	NA	TGTGCCAGCAGCGGGGTCGCCGCGACTAATGAAAAACTGTTTTTT	CASSGVAATNEKLFF
TRBJ1-5	TRBV19	NA	TRBD1	TGTGCCAGTACCCAGGGGGGTAGCAATCAGCCCCAGCATTTT	CASTQGGSNQPQHF
TRBJ2-7	TRBV30	many	NA	TGTGCCTGGAGTGAGCGAAGCCCCTACGAGCAGTACTTC	CAWSERSPYEQYF
TRBJ1-2	TRBV3-1	many	NA	TGTGCCAGCAGCCAAGGGGGGTATGGCTACACCTTC	CASSQGGYGYTF
TRBJ2-5	TRBV4-1	many	NA	TGCGCCAGCAGCCCCCGACGGCAAGAGACCCAGTACTTC	CASSPRRQETQYF
TRBJ2-2	TRBV30	many	NA	TGTGCCTGTTGGAGTGCCGCCCAAACCACCGGGGAGCTGTTTTTT	CACWSAAQTTGELFF
TRBJ1-1	TRBV5-1	few	NA	TGCGCCAGCAGCCTCGAGAGGGCTCAGGACACTGAAGCTTTCTTT	CASSLERAQDTEAFF
TRBJ2-1	TRBV7-9	NA	TRBD2	TGTGCCAGCAGCCAAGGACTAGCAATCGCCTACAATGAGCAGTTCTTC	CASSQGLAIAYNEQFF
TRBJ2-3	TRBV7-6	few	NA	TGTGCCAGCTCACGACAGGCTACTACCACAGATACGCAGTATTTT	CASSRQATTTDTQYF
TRBJ1-1	TRBV5-1	few	NA	TGCGCCAGCAGCTTTGGGAGCACTGAAGCTTTCTTT	CASSFGSTEAFF
TRBJ2-2	TRBV7-3	many	TRBD2	TGTGCCAGCAGCCGTTCTAGCGGGGCGAACACCGGGGAGCTGTTTTTT	CASSRSSGANTGELFF
TRBJ1-1	TRBV12-3/TRBV12-4	NA	NA	TGTGCCAGCACCTTGGGGACCACCGGCACTGAAGCTTTCTTT	CASTLGTTGTEAFF
TRBJ2-5	TRBV10-2	NA	NA	TGCGCCAGCAGTGAAGCGGCGAATCAAGAGACCCAGTACTTC	CASSEAANQETQYF
TRBJ1-1	TRBV11-1	medium-sized	NA	TGTGCCAGCAGCTTCGAGGGTTGGACTGAAGCTTTCTTT	CASSFEGWTEAFF
TRBJ2-1	TRBV2	NA	TRBD2	TGTGCCAGCAGTTTTTCCCGCACGGGGGGGTACAATGAGCAGTTCTTC	CASSFSRTGGYNEQFF
TRBJ2-7	TRBV2	NA	NA	TGTGCCAGCAGCCGCCGTAATCGATCCTACGAGCAGTACTTC	CASSRRNRSYEQYF
TRBJ1-6	TRBV10-2	NA	NA	TGCGCCAGCAGTGGGGAGGGTTCCTATAATTCACCCCTCCACTTT	CASSGEGSYNSPLHF
TRBJ2-1	TRBV5-1	few	TRBD2	TGCGCCAGCAGCTTGGACCTAGCGGGGGTCAATGAGCAGTTCTTC	CASSLDLAGVNEQFF
TRBJ2-5	TRBV7-9	NA	TRBD2	TGTGCCAGCAGCTCCCGACTAGCGGGGGATAAAGAGACCCAGTACTTC	CASSSRLAGDKETQYF
TRBJ2-5	TRBV7-9	many	NA	TGTGCCAGCAGCTTCGTGGGCCAAGAGACCCAGTACTTC	CASSFVGQETQYF
TRBJ1-4	TRBV5-4	few	NA	TGTGCCAGCAGCTTGGCGGGGGCAGGTGAAAAACTGTTTTTT	CASSLAGAGEKLFF
TRBJ2-5	TRBV6-5	NA	TRBD1	TGTGCCAGCAGTACCTCGGGGACAGGGGTGGAGAACCAGTACTTC	CASSTSGTGVENQYF
TRBJ1-1	TRBV7-9	few	NA	TGTGCCAGCAGCAGGACACGGGAGGCTTTCTTT	CASSRTREAFF
TRBJ1-2	TRBV10-3	NA	NA	TGTGCCATCAGTGAGCGCGGTAACTATGGCTACACCTTC	CAISERGNYGYTF
TRBJ2-3	TRBV4-2	few	NA	TGTGCCAGCAGCCCCCCACAAGGGGGGCCGGGCACAGATACGCAGTATTTT	CASSPPQGGPGTDTQYF
TRBJ2-1	TRBV3-1	few	NA	TGTGCCAGCAGCCTCGGCGCGAATCATGAGCAGTTCTTC	CASSLGANHEQFF
TRBJ2-7	TRBV2	few	TRBD1	TGTGCCAGCCTCGGGACAGGGGGCGGTTACGAGCAGTACTTC	CASLGTGGGYEQYF
TRBJ1-1	TRBV12-3/TRBV12-4	many	NA	TGTGCCAGCAGGGACCCGAGTGATGAAGCTTTCTTT	CASRDPSDEAFF
TRBJ2-2	TRBV6-1	few	NA	TGTGCCAGCAGTGAACGGCCCCTGTGGGGGGATACCGGGGAGCTGTTTTTT	CASSERPLWGDTGELFF
TRBJ2-3	TRBV2	many	TRBD1	TGTGCCAGCAGTGGGGAGAGGGGGCCTGGAACAGATACGCAGTATTTT	CASSGERGPGTDTQYF
TRBJ2-7	TRBV5-1	NA	TRBD1	TGCGCCAGCAGCTTGGCCGGGGACAGGGGGCCTAACGAGCAGTACTTC	CASSLAGDRGPNEQYF
TRBJ2-7	TRBV20-1	many	TRBD2	TGCAGTGCCCTCGAGCGGGGGTTCGCCGAGCAGTACTTC	CSALERGFAEQYF
TRBJ2-3	TRBV2	NA	NA	TGTGCCAGCAAGGCGGAGGCTACCACAGATACGCAGTATTTT	CASKAEATTDTQYF
TRBJ1-5	TRBV20-1	NA	NA	TGCAGTGCTGGATGGGGTGATAGCAATCAGCCCCAGCATTTT	CSAGWGDSNQPQHF
TRBJ2-5	TRBV20-1	many	NA	TGCAGTGCTAGAACGGGGGGACAGCAAGAGACCCAGTACTTC	CSARTGGQQETQYF
TRBJ2-2	TRBV3-1	few	NA	TGTGCCAGCAGCCAAGGCGGGGAGCTGTTTTTT	CASSQGGELFF
TRBJ2-7	TRBV5-1	NA	TRBD1	TGCGCCAGCAGCTTAACCGGGACAGCCCTGGAGCAGTACTTC	CASSLTGTALEQYF